Following are 31 T cell receptor beta chains from one sample sequenced in a study of blood T cells in healthy people across ages. Primed by a sample-barcoded 5' primer and a J-beta primer mix, a second PCR proceeded for about 6 to 12 cycles. MiXCR, run by TCRdb on the 5' RACE reads, gives a single entry per CDR3 protein. Of under 1,100,000 distinct CDR3 sequences listed, 20% to 25% are singletons. The sample was also reused in another study, on T cells of mothers and their children.

Sequenced material: blood. The receptors derive from a girl aged 2 to 9 in good health.

This chain uses TRBV7-2 with TRBJ1-1; D ambiguous. CDR1 and CDR2 from the germline V gene are SGHTA and FQGNSA. This CDR3 is built from 15 residues. Trimming took off 5 bases at V and 6 bases at J, with 19 bases between the two ends. The chain's CDR3 is CASSPGLPAVSEAFF. Written as DNA, the CDR3 is TGTGCCAGCAGCCCAGGCCTCCCGGCGGTCTCTGAAGCTTTCTTT.

Turning to this clonotype: In this CDR3 the conserved last residue, phenylalanine or tryptophan, is missing, so a read error is likely. J is TRBJ2-5 and V is TRBV28; maybe TRBD2 (6 bases). Deletions cut 7 bases from V and 5 bases from J, with 8 bases between. CDR3 length equals 11 residues. CDR1 is MDHEN, CDR2 SYDVKM, per germline. The chain's CDR3 is CASTGSETQYL. The CDR3 region has the DNA TGTGCCAGCACCGGGAGTGAGACCCAGTACCTC.

This clonotype was detected a few times. The chain carries TRBV29-1 and TRBJ2-1; D might be TRBD1 (5 bases). The V gene's germline CDR1 is SQVTM and CDR2 ANQGSEA. Trimming removed 1 base from V and 2 bases from J, with 9 bases in between. The CDR3 is 14 amino acids. In DNA form, the CDR3 reads TGCAGCGTTGAAGCGGAAGGGGCCTACAATGAGCAGTTCTTC. Translating gives CSVEAEGAYNEQFF.

The chain has TRBV14 and TRBJ1-2; D is unresolved. There are 13 residues in the CDR3. Per the germline V gene, CDR1 is SGHDN and CDR2 is FVKESK. The V end was cut by 4 bases, the J end by 6 bases, with 12 bases between. CDR3 nucleotide sequence: TGTGCCAGCAGCCTTTGGGGTTTGGATGGCTACACCTTC. Translating it yields CASSLWGLDGYTF.

The CDR3 reads CASSLPGGSYNSPLHF. The CDR3 region has the DNA TGTGCCAGCAGTTTACCAGGGGGCTCCTATAATTCACCCCTCCACTTT. The rearrangement links TRBV28 to TRBJ1-6; 7 bases map to TRBD1. Germline CDR1 reads MDHEN; CDR2 reads SYDVKM. This CDR3 spans 16 amino acids. J lost 0 bases, V lost 2 bases, and 1 base had no gene match.

V gene TRBV6-6 combines with J gene TRBJ2-5; 9 bases are a match to TRBD1. Near its end, the DNA agrees better with TRBJ2-7, so the J call may be wrong. CDR1 is MNHNY, CDR2 SVGAGI, per germline (reference sequence). This CDR3 contains 14 residues. In DNA, the CDR3 is TGTGCCAGCAGTCGACAGGGGGAGACCTACGAGCAGTACTTC. It yields the protein CASSRQGETYEQYF.

This clonotype was seen more than once but under ten times. The chain links TRBV28 to TRBJ2-2; TRBD1 matches 9 bases. Germline V CDR1 and CDR2: MDHEN, SYDVKM. V dropped 6 bases and J dropped 4; count of bases not matched to a gene: 9. The CDR3 has 16 residues. The CDR3 bases are TGTGCCAGCAGCAGTCCGGGACAGGGTGTCACCGGGGAGCTGTTTTTT. It specifies CASSSPGQGVTGELFF.

This clonotype was observed many times. The gene calls are TRBV5-8 and TRBJ2-2; D unresolved. The ends were cut back, 1 base at V and 3 bases at J, with 7 bases in the middle. Per germline, CDR1 SGHTS and CDR2 YDEGEE. The CDR3 sequence is 14 residues long. The CDR3: CASSLPSDTGELFF. The CDR3 region has the DNA TGTGCCAGCAGCTTGCCATCTGACACCGGGGAGCTGTTTTTT. Full variable domain (outside the CDR3, taken from reference TRBV5-8 and TRBJ2-2): EAGVTQSPTHLIKTRGQQATLRCSPISGHTSVYWYQQALGLGLQFLLWYDEGEERNRGNFPPRFSGRQFPNYSSELNVNALELEDSALYLCASSLPSDTGELFFGEGSRLTVL.

The chain is built from TRBV29-1 and TRBJ1-2, with D unclear. Trimming stripped 2 bases from V and 8 bases from J, with 12 bases between. CDR1 is SQVTM, CDR2 ANQGSEA, per germline. The CDR3 runs to 12 residues. The CDR3 here is CSVESPMEGYTF. CDR3 in DNA: TGCAGCGTTGAAAGTCCAATGGAAGGCTACACCTTC.

This clonotype occurred a few times. The chain links TRBV7-2 to TRBJ2-7; D may be TRBD1 (6 bases). The V end lost 6 bases, the J end lost 0 bases, and 15 bases lay between the germline ends. The CDR3 spans 15 residues. The germline V gene has CDR1 SGHTA and CDR2 FQGNSA. CDR3 sequence reads: CASSFEAGDSYEQYF. CDR3 DNA sequence: TGTGCCAGCAGTTTTGAGGCAGGGGACTCCTACGAGCAGTACTTC.

The chain recombines TRBV20-1 with TRBJ2-7; D ambiguous. CDR3 length: 13 residues. The germline V and J ends were trimmed by 7 bases and 0 bases, with 13 bases remaining between them. From germline, CDR1 is DFQATT and CDR2 SNEGSKA (reference sequence). The CDR3 region is CSVMTPSSYEQYF. DNA of the CDR3: TGCAGTGTGATGACTCCGAGCTCCTACGAGCAGTACTTC.

This clonotype appeared a few times. This sequence joins TRBV3-1 and TRBJ2-1; 7 bases align to TRBD2. The CDR3 spans 15 residues. Germline trimming cut 0 bases from V and 8 bases from J; bases unmatched to any gene: 7. Germline V lookup: CDR1 LGHDT, CDR2 YNNKEL (reference sequence). DNA for the CDR3: TGTGCCAGCAGCCAAGACTTAGTCCGGGGGGATGAGCAGTTCTTC. As protein: CASSQDLVRGDEQFF.

Regarding this clonotype: An end of the junction differs from the germline gene, which may be a read error. The chain employs TRBV28 and TRBJ1-3; D not resolved. The CDR3 contains 13 residues. Germline V CDR1 and CDR2: MDHEN, SYDVKM. This chain's CDR3 is CASKISSGNTRYF. Here the CDR3 DNA reads TGTGCCAGCAAAATTTCCTCTGGAAACACCAGATATTTT. Variable domain in full (rest from reference TRBV28 and TRBJ1-3): DVKVTQSSRYLVKRTGEKVFLECVQDMDHENMFWYRQDPGLGLRLIYFSYDVKMKEKGDIPEGYSVSREKKERFSLILESASTNQTSMYLCASKISSGNTRYFGEGSWLTVV.

This clonotype was detected a few times. The V gene is TRBV4-1, the J gene TRBJ1-1, with no clear D. V was clipped by 0 bases and J by 1 base, with 12 bases between them. The germline V gene has CDR1 MGHRA and CDR2 YSYEKL. The CDR3 extends over 16 amino acids. CDR3 loop: CASSQERLRTNTEAFF. The CDR3 nucleotides are TGCGCCAGCAGCCAAGAGAGGTTACGGACGAACACTGAAGCTTTCTTT.

CDR3 in amino acids: CASSRQTSAEETQYF. CDR3 DNA sequence: TGTGCCAGCAGCCGCCAAACTAGCGCGGAAGAGACCCAGTACTTC. The gene calls are TRBV7-9 and TRBJ2-5, with TRBD2 matching over 7 bases. Unmatched junction bases numbered 9, after V lost 5 bases and J lost 3 bases. Germline V gene sequence: CDR1 SEHNR, CDR2 FQNEAQ (reference sequence). The CDR3 has 15 residues.

This clonotype was counted at least ten times. The chain recombines TRBV4-3 with TRBJ2-1, with 10 bases matching TRBD2. Germline-derived CDR1 and CDR2 are LGHNA and YSLEER. The V gene end was trimmed by 4 bases and the J gene end by 4 bases; junction bases not matched to a gene: 4. The CDR3 runs to 15 residues. CDR3 sequence: CASSPGTSAYNEQFF. CDR3 in DNA: TGCGCCAGCAGCCCCGGGACTAGCGCTTACAATGAGCAGTTCTTC.

The chain uses TRBV20-1 and TRBJ2-7; D is uncertain. The V and J ends lost 1 base and 0 bases respectively, with 7 bases between them. Germline values: CDR1 DFQATT, CDR2 SNEGSKA (reference sequence). The CDR3 is 13 amino acids. DNA for the CDR3: TGCAGTGCTAGAGTCGCCGCCTCCTACGAGCAGTACTTC. Its translation: CSARVAASYEQYF.

The rearrangement uses TRBV14 and TRBJ2-7; no clear D gene. V lost 3 bases to trimming and J lost 5 bases, with 14 bases between them. The CDR3 is made up of 14 amino acids. Germline CDR1 SGHDN, CDR2 FVKESK. The CDR3 here is CASSQLNVGDEQYF. Written as DNA, the CDR3 is TGTGCCAGCAGCCAGCTAAACGTTGGCGACGAGCAGTACTTC.

V and J are TRBV7-9 and TRBJ1-4; weak D call: TRBD1 (5 bases). The V gene's germline CDR1 is SEHNR and CDR2 FQNEAQ (reference sequence). This CDR3 is 16 amino acids long. The ends were cut back, 6 bases at V and 6 bases at J, with 20 bases in the middle. In nucleotides, the CDR3 is TGTGCCAGCAGTCAGCGGATAGAAAGGGGAGATGAAAAACTGTTTTTT. It codes for CASSQRIERGDEKLFF.

The CDR3 spells CASSLERGGAGSPLHF. The CDR3, as DNA: TGTGCCAGCAGCTTAGAGAGGGGCGGAGCAGGGTCACCCCTCCACTTT. V and J are TRBV7-2 and TRBJ1-6; D is possibly TRBD1 (5 bases). The CDR3 totals 16 residues. From germline, CDR1 is SGHTA and CDR2 FQGNSA. Trimming left V 1 base short and J 10 bases short, with 17 bases between.

This clonotype has a handful of counts. The chain carries TRBV19 and TRBJ2-6, with 7 bases fitting TRBD1. This CDR3 region has 17 residues. Looked up from germline, CDR1 is LNHDA and CDR2 is SQIVND (reference sequence). The trim removed 7 bases at V and 2 bases at J, leaving 11 bases unmatched. CDR3 nucleotide sequence: TGTGCCAGTACTATGAACAGGGGATCCCCTGGGGCCAACGTCCTGACTTTC. Translated: CASTMNRGSPGANVLTF.

This rearrangement joins TRBV11-1 to TRBJ2-7; D is ambiguous. This CDR3 contains 14 residues. Germline CDR1 is SGHAT and CDR2 is FQDESV (reference sequence). V was shortened by 7 bases and J by 1 base, with 14 bases between the two germline ends. CDR3 nucleotides: TGTGCCAGCACCCGAGTTAGGAATTCCTACGAGCAGTACTTC. Its translation is CASTRVRNSYEQYF.

With regard to this clonotype: In this CDR3 the conserved last residue, phenylalanine or tryptophan, is missing, so a read error is likely. No DNA is shown, since the ends of the CDR3 on it are uncertain; the CDR3 is the one TCRdb lists. V and J are TRBV29-1 and TRBJ1-1. A total of 8 residues make up the CDR3, ends included. From germline, CDR1 is SQVTM and CDR2 ANQGSEA. The CDR3 loop is CSVGPGPV.

V usage is TRBV29-1 and J usage is TRBJ1-1; D gene uncertain. Looked up from germline, CDR1 is SQVTM and CDR2 is ANQGSEA. This CDR3 is 15 amino acids long. V shed 3 bases and J shed 3 bases, with 17 bases lying between them. The CDR3 loop is CSVDGSPTEDTEAFF. The CDR3 nucleotides are TGCAGCGTTGACGGCTCCCCCACAGAGGACACTGAAGCTTTCTTT.

This chain uses TRBV5-5 with TRBJ2-1; D might be TRBD1 (6 bases). The germline V gene has CDR1 SGHKS and CDR2 YYEKEE (reference sequence). The CDR3 contains 14 residues. V lost 1 base to trimming and J lost 6 bases, with 11 bases between them. The CDR3: CASSLLFRGNEQFF. The CDR3 bases are TGTGCCAGCAGCTTGCTCTTCAGGGGCAATGAGCAGTTCTTC. The full variable domain, its missing parts supplied by reference TRBV5-5 and TRBJ2-1, is DAGVTQSPTHLIKTRGQQVTLRCSPISGHKSVSWYQQVLGQGPQFIFQYYEKEERGRGNFPDRFSARQFPNYSSELNVNALLLGDSALYLCASSLLFRGNEQFFGPGTRLTVL.

This clonotype was found a few times. This chain joins TRBV29-1 and TRBJ2-7, with D hard to call. The length of the CDR3 is 11 residues. V was clipped by 7 bases and J by 2 bases, with 9 bases between them. Germline V gene lookup returns CDR1 SQVTM and CDR2 ANQGSEA. The CDR3 region has the DNA TGCAGCGCGGCCGAAGCCTACGAGCAGTACTTC. This gives the protein CSAAEAYEQYF.

The chain carries TRBV28 and TRBJ1-5, with a weak D call TRBD1 (6 bases). CDR3 length equals 15 residues. Per the germline V gene, CDR1 is MDHEN and CDR2 is SYDVKM. V was cut by 7 bases and J by 0 bases, with 13 bases left in between. CDR3 bases: TGTGCCAGCACCGGAGGGGGGGATAGCAATCAGCCCCAGCATTTT. This codes for CASTGGGDSNQPQHF.

This clonotype was detected a few times. J is TRBJ2-5 and V is TRBV28; 16 nucleotides agree with TRBD2. This CDR3 contains 17 residues. Trimming at V came to 1 base and at J to 3 bases, leaving 2 bases not matched to a gene. The germline CDR1 and CDR2 sequences are MDHEN and SYDVKM. Written as DNA, the CDR3 is TGTGCCAGCAGTTTATACGGGACTAGCGGGAGGGAAGAGACCCAGTACTTC. This gives the protein CASSLYGTSGREETQYF. Full variable domain (rest looked up from reference TRBV28 and TRBJ2-5): DVKVTQSSRYLVKRTGEKVFLECVQDMDHENMFWYRQDPGLGLRLIYFSYDVKMKEKGDIPEGYSVSREKKERFSLILESASTNQTSMYLCASSLYGTSGREETQYFGPGTRLLVL.

The J gene is TRBJ1-1, the V gene TRBV28, with TRBD1 matching over 7 bases. V lost 5 bases and J lost 11; bases outside the gene matches: 11. The CDR3 runs to 13 residues. Germline CDR1 is MDHEN and CDR2 is SYDVKM. CDR3 residues: CASSQGQDGRAFF. DNA of the CDR3: TGTGCCAGCAGTCAAGGACAGGATGGGAGGGCTTTCTTT.

The chain is built from TRBV20-1 and TRBJ2-7; 8 bases line up with TRBD2. Trimming took 4 bases from V and 9 from J; bases not matched to a gene: 5. Germline CDR1 and CDR2: DFQATT and SNEGSKA (reference sequence). This CDR3 comprises 11 residues. The CDR3 bases are TGCAGTGCTATCGGACTAGCCGGGCAGTACTTC. The encoded protein is CSAIGLAGQYF.

This clonotype has just a few counts. V gene TRBV29-1 combines with J gene TRBJ2-7; 12 bases align to TRBD1. Trimming removed 1 base from V and 5 bases from J; junction bases left unmatched: 3. CDR1 is SQVTM and CDR2 is ANQGSEA in the germline V gene. The CDR3 is made up of 14 amino acids. CDR3 sequence reads: CSVEGGQGAHEQYF. The CDR3, as DNA: TGCAGCGTTGAAGGGGGACAGGGGGCCCACGAGCAGTACTTC.